The present TCR beta chain was sequenced within a study of shared clonotypes between healthy human individuals. The table lists this clone with a count of one. Germline CDR1 and CDR2: MGHRA and YSYEKL. V shed 2 bases and J 8 bases; nucleotides not matched to a gene: 6. This CDR3 has 15 amino acids. Using immunoSEQ multiplex PCR, the repertoire was profiled, and TCRdb retains in-frame clones only, with some absent. The data show 950,000 to 1,100,000 clones, with 75% seen just once and roughly 1.5% held by the top ten. The sequence was collected from a man in his late teens or twenties in good health. The chain combines TRBV4-1 with TRBJ2-1; TRBD2 aligns across 10 bases. Sequencing input: memory CD4+ T cells sorted from blood. Subset given: CD45RA-negative fraction. The CDR3 sequence: CASSQSLAGEDEQFF. CDR3 coding DNA: TGCGCCAGCAGCCAATCTCTAGCGGGAGAGGATGAGCAGTTCTTC.